This section outlines one T cell receptor (beta chain) sequence together with its context. Its cognate antigen is unknown. This specimen comes from a study of CD8 T cells in Susac syndrome. Study conclusions and caveats: In its TCR sequencing and HLA analysis, the study acknowledged that the number of individuals was relatively small.

Random hexamers were used to reverse transcribe roughly 0.5 to 1 ug of RNA. The CDR3 of TCR beta was amplified by immunoSEQ multiplex PCR across 54 Vbeta and 13 Jbeta. Using its own MiXCR run on the immunoSEQ multiplex PCR reads, TCRdb lists one record per CDR3 protein. The repertoire holds about 52,000 distinct CDR3 sequences, with around 93% as singletons. TCR beta from blood CD8+ and CD4+ T cells was sequenced. While CD8+ and CD4+ T cells were isolated negatively, TEMRA cells were enriched by FACS. The sequenced sample consisted of CD8+ T cells from PBMCs. The TCR was taken from a human donor with multiple sclerosis.

CDR3 nucleotide sequence: TGCGCCAGCAGCCAAGACGGTAAGAATGAGCAGTTCTTC. Amino acid sequence: CASSQDGKNEQFF. The V gene is TRBV4-1, the J gene TRBJ2-1; D uncertain. Trimming removed 0 bases at V and 7 bases at J, with 7 bases between. This CDR3 has 13 amino acids. Germline-derived CDR1 and CDR2 are MGHRA and YSYEKL.